The 32 T cell receptor beta chains presented below share a single source sample, sequenced in a study of early T cells in non-severe SARS-CoV-2 infection. TCRdb ran MiXCR on the 5' RACE reads and lists one entry per CDR3 protein. The repertoire holds 100,000 to 150,000 distinct CDR3 sequences, with about 15% as singletons. Sequencing input: whole blood. Every receptor here comes from an adult who was a healthcare worker with PCR-confirmed SARS-CoV-2 infection or an uninfected control (not recorded which).

This clonotype was seen ten or more times. The chain links TRBV5-5 to TRBJ2-1, with D uncertain. Deletions cut 0 bases from V and 6 bases from J, with 7 bases between. The germline V gene has CDR1 SGHKS and CDR2 YYEKEE (reference sequence). The CDR3 consists of 13 residues. DNA of the CDR3: TGTGCCAGCAGCTTGGAACTGAGCAATGAGCAGTTCTTC. Amino acid sequence: CASSLELSNEQFF.

V gene TRBV3-1 combines with J gene TRBJ2-7; 7 bases line up with TRBD1. Trimming took 1 base from V and 2 from J; bases not matched to a gene: 5. CDR3 length: 15 residues. CDR1 and CDR2 (germline): LGHDT, YNNKEL (reference sequence). The chain's CDR3 is CASSQGHRGPYEQYF. CDR3 in DNA: TGTGCCAGCAGCCAAGGGCACAGGGGCCCCTACGAGCAGTACTTC.

This sequence joins TRBV19 and TRBJ1-5; no definite D call. This CDR3 is built from 15 residues. Trimming stripped 1 base from V and 4 bases from J, with 11 bases between. CDR1 is LNHDA and CDR2 is SQIVND in the germline V gene (reference sequence). CDR3 in DNA: TGTGCCAGTAGTATAGGTCCCTGGGGTAATCAGCCCCAGCATTTT. This encodes CASSIGPWGNQPQHF.

This sequence joins TRBV18 and TRBJ1-1; D gene uncertain. The germline V gene has CDR1 KGHSH and CDR2 LQKENI. Between the trimmed V and J ends, which lost 1 base and 0 bases, there was a span of 9 bases. The CDR3 consists of 15 residues. The CDR3 loop reads CASSPREGMNTEAFF. The CDR3 DNA is TGTGCCAGCTCACCACGGGAAGGGATGAACACTGAAGCTTTCTTT.

This clonotype came up a few times. This rearrangement joins TRBV20-1 to TRBJ1-5; D not certain. The CDR3 covers 14 residues. Germline assignment: CDR1 DFQATT and CDR2 SNEGSKA (reference sequence). Deletions cut 2 bases from V and 1 base from J, with 9 bases between. CDR3 coding DNA: TGCAGTGCTAGAAAAGGGTCCAGCAATCAGCCCCAGCATTTT. This gives the protein CSARKGSSNQPQHF.

The rearrangement joins TRBV5-1 to TRBJ2-7; no clear D gene. Deletions cut 5 bases from V and 3 bases from J, with 6 bases between. Germline V CDR1 and CDR2: SGHRS, YFSETQ. CDR3 length equals 11 residues. For the CDR3, the DNA is TGCGCCAGCAGAAATCACTACGAGCAGTACTTC. It yields the protein CASRNHYEQYF.

The chain joins TRBV30 to TRBJ1-1, with D hard to call. Germline-derived CDR1 and CDR2 are GTSNPN and SVGIG (reference sequence). The CDR3 spans 14 residues. The V end was cut by 2 bases, the J end by 0 bases, with 10 bases between. DNA of the CDR3: TGTGCCTGGAGTAGGCTGCTCCTGAACACTGAAGCTTTCTTT. It is translated as CAWSRLLLNTEAFF.

The chain employs TRBV11-3 and TRBJ1-1, with D possibly TRBD1 on 6 matching bases. Germline loops: CDR1 SGHNT, CDR2 YENEEA. CDR3 size: 14 residues. The germline V and J ends were trimmed by 2 bases and 3 bases, with 10 bases remaining between them. CDR3 in DNA: TGTGCCAGCAGCTTAAGACAGGAGGACACTGAAGCTTTCTTT. Its protein product is CASSLRQEDTEAFF.

The sample holds a few counts of this clonotype. The V gene is TRBV10-2, the J gene TRBJ2-3; 8 bases are shared with TRBD2. CDR1 WSHSY and CDR2 SAAADI come from the germline V gene. The V gene end was trimmed by 9 bases and the J gene end by 2 bases; junction bases not matched to a gene: 16. The CDR3 totals 17 residues. The CDR3 loop is CARPQGPSGHSTDTQYF. The CDR3, as DNA: TGCGCCAGACCCCAGGGTCCTAGCGGGCACTCCACAGATACGCAGTATTTT.

The sample holds a few counts of this clonotype. The CDR3 DNA reads TGTGCCAGCAGGGGGGAAACGGATGGAGAAGCTTTCTTT. This codes for CASRGETDGEAFF. V is TRBV6-6 and J is TRBJ1-1; TRBD1 might be the D (5 bases). The CDR3 has 13 residues. The V end lost 6 bases, the J end lost 8 bases, and 16 bases lay between the germline ends. Germline V lookup: CDR1 MNHNY, CDR2 SVGAGI (reference sequence).

The chain couples TRBV5-1 to TRBJ2-5; D is uncertain. CDR1 SGHRS and CDR2 YFSETQ come from the germline V gene. V dropped 1 base and J dropped 5 bases, with 6 bases sitting between them. The CDR3 sequence is 12 residues long. The CDR3 coding sequence is TGCGCCAGCAGCTTGTCCCGGGAGACCCAGTACTTC. This encodes CASSLSRETQYF.

This clonotype was seen a handful of times. The gene calls are TRBV12-3 or TRBV12-4 and TRBJ2-5; 12 nucleotides match TRBD1. V was clipped by 6 bases and J by 4 bases; unmatched bases: 9. The CDR3 is 16 residues long. The CDR3 sequence: CASSSSGTGGRETQYF. In DNA, the CDR3 is TGTGCCAGCAGCTCCTCCGGGACAGGGGGCAGAGAGACCCAGTACTTC.

This clonotype was counted only a few times. The genes are TRBV20-1 and TRBJ2-6; TRBD2 might be the D (6 bases). There are 14 residues in the CDR3. V was pared by 3 bases and J by 3 bases, with 9 bases between. Germline assignment: CDR1 DFQATT and CDR2 SNEGSKA (reference sequence). CDR3 nucleotide sequence: TGCAGTGCTAGGACGGGAGTTGGGGCCAACGTCCTGACTTTC. It translates to CSARTGVGANVLTF.

There are a few counts of this clonotype. The gene calls are TRBV7-3 and TRBJ2-3; no clear D. V was clipped by 1 base and J by 0 bases, with 11 bases between them. This CDR3 contains 16 residues. CDR1 is SGHTA and CDR2 is FQGTGA in the germline V gene. The CDR3 is CASSLNRAASTDTQYF. The CDR3 nucleotides read TGTGCCAGCAGCTTAAACCGGGCAGCTAGCACAGATACGCAGTATTTT. Together with reference TRBV7-3 and TRBJ2-3, the CDR3 gives the full variable domain: GAGVSQTPSNKVTEKGKYVELRCDPISGHTALYWYRQSLGQGPEFLIYFQGTGAADDSGLPNDRFFAVRPEGSVSTLKIQRTERGDSAVYLCASSLNRAASTDTQYFGPGTRLTVL.

This chain links TRBV4-1 with TRBJ2-1, with 8 bases aligning to TRBD1. This CDR3 has 15 amino acids. V lost 1 base, J lost 5 bases, and 4 bases stayed unmatched. Germline CDR1 MGHRA, CDR2 YSYEKL. The CDR3 is CASSQAGGRDNEQFF. CDR3 coding DNA: TGCGCCAGCAGCCAAGCAGGGGGCCGTGACAATGAGCAGTTCTTC.

The chain couples TRBV20-1 to TRBJ1-1, with D perhaps TRBD1 (6 bases). The V and J ends lost 6 bases and 4 bases respectively, with 15 bases between them. The length of the CDR3 is 13 residues. Germline CDR1 and CDR2: DFQATT and SNEGSKA (reference sequence). CDR3 nucleotide sequence: TGCAGTGCCTTCACAGGGCGGGGCACTGAAGCTTTCTTT. It translates to CSAFTGRGTEAFF.

The chain uses TRBV7-6 and TRBJ2-1, with TRBD2 matching 7 bases. Germline-derived CDR1 and CDR2 are SGHVS and FNYEAQ. V was pared by 2 bases and J by 4 bases, with 5 bases of the junction left unmatched. This CDR3 region has 15 residues. Here the CDR3 DNA reads TGTGCCAGCAGCTTACAGGCGGGGGAATACAATGAGCAGTTCTTC. Amino acid sequence: CASSLQAGEYNEQFF.

The V call is TRBV4-1, the J call TRBJ2-2; D is unresolved. Trimming stripped 0 bases from V and 6 bases from J, with 8 bases between. The CDR3 is made up of 14 amino acids. Germline V CDR1 and CDR2: MGHRA, YSYEKL. CDR3 protein: CASSQDYGPGELFF. The DNA for the CDR3 is TGCGCCAGCAGCCAAGATTACGGGCCCGGGGAGCTGTTTTTT.

J is TRBJ1-1 and V is TRBV4-1; D is undetermined. Germline V CDR1 and CDR2: MGHRA, YSYEKL. This CDR3 spans 15 amino acids. V lost 3 bases to trimming and J lost 0 bases, with 11 bases between them. The CDR3 sequence is CASSHTRDLNTEAFF. The DNA for the CDR3 is TGCGCCAGCAGCCATACGAGAGACCTGAACACTGAAGCTTTCTTT.

This clonotype was detected only a few times. The rearrangement uses TRBV12-3 or TRBV12-4 and TRBJ1-1; 7 nucleotides agree with TRBD1. The CDR3 length is 15 residues. V shed 6 bases and J 2 bases; nucleotides not matched to a gene: 9. The CDR3 here is CASSQRQGGNTEAFF. The CDR3 nucleotides are TGTGCCAGCAGCCAAAGACAGGGTGGTAACACTGAAGCTTTCTTT.

This chain joins TRBV6-5 and TRBJ1-2; D not certain. Germline CDR1 MNHEY, CDR2 SVGAGI. This CDR3 is built from 13 residues. V was cut by 8 bases and J by 7 bases, with 17 bases left in between. The CDR3 spells CASYQPPAIGYTF. CDR3 DNA: TGTGCCAGCTATCAACCCCCGGCGATTGGCTACACCTTC.

The CDR3 loop reads CASRLVEYTEAFF. The DNA of the CDR3 is TGCGCCAGCAGACTAGTGGAGTACACTGAAGCTTTCTTT. V and J are TRBV4-1 and TRBJ1-1; no clear D. Germline CDR1 reads MGHRA; CDR2 reads YSYEKL. This CDR3 has 13 amino acids. V shed 6 bases and J shed 3 bases, with 11 bases lying between them.

The table lists this clonotype with a few counts. The chain recombines TRBV29-1 with TRBJ1-1; perhaps TRBD1 as D (5 bases). The CDR3 has 14 amino acids. Looked up from germline, CDR1 is SQVTM and CDR2 is ANQGSEA. Between the trimmed V and J ends, which lost 5 bases and 3 bases, there was a span of 16 bases. The CDR3 spells CSVSPGRGHTEAFF. CDR3 DNA sequence: TGCAGCGTTAGTCCGGGGCGAGGGCACACTGAAGCTTTCTTT.

The gene calls are TRBV27 and TRBJ2-7, with D possibly being TRBD1 (5 bases). V lost 4 bases and J lost 4, with 11 bases in between. CDR1 is MNHEY, CDR2 SMNVEV, per germline (reference sequence). The CDR3 extends over 13 amino acids. CDR3 sequence: CASSYFQGYEQYF. Written as DNA, the CDR3 is TGTGCCAGCAGTTACTTTCAGGGTTACGAGCAGTACTTC.

This clonotype turned up a few times. V usage is TRBV20-1 and J usage is TRBJ2-3, with 10 bases lining up with TRBD2. J lost 7 bases, V lost 2 bases, and 6 bases had no gene match. The CDR3 totals 14 residues. The V gene's germline CDR1 is DFQATT and CDR2 SNEGSKA (reference sequence). The CDR3 protein is CSARPSGGDYTQYF. In DNA, the CDR3 is TGCAGTGCTAGACCTAGCGGGGGAGACTATACGCAGTATTTT.

This clonotype was found a few times. V and J are TRBV18 and TRBJ2-2; TRBD2 might be the D (6 bases). The CDR3 runs 15 residues. The V gene lost 3 bases and the J gene lost 0 bases, with 8 bases spanning the gap. CDR1 and CDR2 (germline): KGHSH, LQKENI. The CDR3 DNA reads TGTGCCAGCTCACCGGGCGGGACGAACACCGGGGAGCTGTTTTTT. Amino acid sequence: CASSPGGTNTGELFF.

The chain has TRBV12-3 or TRBV12-4 and TRBJ1-6; tentative D call: TRBD1 (6 bases). The CDR3 length is 14 residues. V was cut by 3 bases and J by 5 bases, with 8 bases left in between. For the CDR3, the DNA is TGTGCCAGCAGTTTGGGGACAAATAATTCACCCCTCCACTTT. This gives the protein CASSLGTNNSPLHF.

In its sample, this clonotype was seen a few times. The chain carries TRBV11-1 and TRBJ2-2; no definite D call. The CDR3 loop spans 14 amino acids. Between the trimmed V and J ends, which lost 4 bases and 4 bases, there was a span of 10 bases. Germline V CDR1 and CDR2: SGHAT, FQDESV (reference sequence). CDR3 amino acids: CASSYHRATGELFF. The CDR3 nucleotides read TGTGCCAGCAGCTACCACAGAGCCACCGGGGAGCTGTTTTTT.

V usage is TRBV5-4 and J usage is TRBJ2-7; D may match TRBD1 or TRBD2 (5 bases each). V was trimmed by 4 bases and J by 4 bases, leaving 21 bases between them. The germline V gene encodes CDR1 SGHNT and CDR2 YYREEE (reference sequence). CDR3 length: 16 amino acids. CDR3 protein: CASSPDGGKSVYEQYF. Here the CDR3 DNA reads TGTGCCAGCAGCCCGGATGGGGGTAAATCCGTTTACGAGCAGTACTTC.

The J gene is TRBJ2-7, the V gene TRBV29-1, with D possibly being TRBD2 (6 bases). Germline values: CDR1 SQVTM, CDR2 ANQGSEA. The CDR3 is made up of 13 amino acids. Trimming stripped 5 bases from V and 3 bases from J, with 14 bases between. CDR3: CSVSPGTHYEQYF. DNA for the CDR3: TGCAGCGTTTCACCCGGGACTCACTACGAGCAGTACTTC.

This sequence joins TRBV12-3 or TRBV12-4 and TRBJ1-2, with 10 bases fitting TRBD1. Trimming removed 4 bases from V and 1 base from J; junction bases left unmatched: 0. The CDR3 totals 14 residues. The CDR3 nucleotides read TGTGCCAGCAGTTGGACAGGGGGTAACTATGGCTACACCTTC. Translating it yields CASSWTGGNYGYTF.

This clonotype was detected only a few times. The CDR3 region is CSALGWPGGGYNEQFF. DNA of the CDR3: TGCAGTGCCTTGGGATGGCCAGGGGGCGGTTACAATGAGCAGTTCTTC. This chain uses TRBV20-1 with TRBJ2-1, with 8 positions matching TRBD1. This CDR3 is built from 16 residues. Germline V gene lookup returns CDR1 DFQATT and CDR2 SNEGSKA (reference sequence). Germline trimming cut 6 bases from V and 4 bases from J; bases unmatched to any gene: 14.